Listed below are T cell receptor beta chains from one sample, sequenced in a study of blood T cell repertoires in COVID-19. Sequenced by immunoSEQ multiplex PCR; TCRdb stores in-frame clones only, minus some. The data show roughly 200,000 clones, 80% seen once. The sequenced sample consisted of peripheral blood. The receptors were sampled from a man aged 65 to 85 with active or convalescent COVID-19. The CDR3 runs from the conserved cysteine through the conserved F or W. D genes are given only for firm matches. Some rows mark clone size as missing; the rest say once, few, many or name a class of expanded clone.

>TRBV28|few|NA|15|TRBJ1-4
CASSLGQGWNEKLFF
TGTGCCAGCAGTTTAGGGCAGGGATGGAATGAAAAACTGTTTTTT
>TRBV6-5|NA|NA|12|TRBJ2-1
CASRNFYNEQFF
TGTGCCAGCAGGAACTTCTACAATGAGCAGTTCTTC
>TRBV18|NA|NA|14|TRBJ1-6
CASSHGQINSPLHF
TGTGCCAGCTCACACGGACAGATTAATTCACCCCTCCACTTT
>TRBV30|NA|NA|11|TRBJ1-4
CAWSGGEKLFF
TGTGCCTGGAGCGGAGGTGAAAAACTGTTTTTT
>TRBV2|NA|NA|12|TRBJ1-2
CASSGEVGGYTF
TGTGCCAGCAGTGGGGAGGTTGGCGGCTACACCTTC
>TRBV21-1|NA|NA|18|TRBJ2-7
CASSFRDSRLSLSYEQYF
TGTGCCAGCAGCTTCCGGGACTCTCGCCTAAGTTTGTCCTACGAGCAGTACTTC
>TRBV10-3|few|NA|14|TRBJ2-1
CAISEDGSADEQFF
TGTGCCATCAGTGAGGACGGGAGTGCGGATGAGCAGTTCTTC
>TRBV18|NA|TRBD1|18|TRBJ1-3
CASSPTTGTDHSGNTIYF
TGTGCCAGCTCACCAACTACCGGGACAGACCACTCTGGAAACACCATATATTTT
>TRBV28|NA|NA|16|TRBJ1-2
CASSPGLARGNYGYTF
TGTGCCAGCAGTCCAGGATTAGCGAGGGGGAACTATGGCTACACCTTC
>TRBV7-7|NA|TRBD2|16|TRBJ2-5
CASSLGSSGGQETQYF
TGTGCCAGCAGCTTAGGTTCTAGCGGAGGCCAAGAGACCCAGTACTTC
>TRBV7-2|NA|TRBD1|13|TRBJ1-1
CASRFTGAQKAFF
TGTGCCAGCAGATTTACAGGGGCGCAGAAAGCTTTCTTT
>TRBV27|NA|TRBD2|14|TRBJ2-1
CATNLAGGNNEQFF
TGTGCCACCAACCTAGCGGGAGGAAACAATGAGCAGTTCTTC
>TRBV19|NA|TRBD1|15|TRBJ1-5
CASSIRQGENQPQHF
TGTGCCAGTAGTATCCGGCAGGGGGAAAATCAGCCCCAGCATTTT
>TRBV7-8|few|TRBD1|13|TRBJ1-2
CASSTDRSYGYTF
TGTGCCAGCAGCACGGACAGGAGCTATGGCTACACCTTC
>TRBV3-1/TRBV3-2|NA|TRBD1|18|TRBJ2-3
CASSSRDRGGWGTDTQYF
TGTGCCAGCAGCTCCCGGGACAGGGGGGGCTGGGGCACAGATACGCAGTATTTT
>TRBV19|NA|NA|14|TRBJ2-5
CASSIGAFGETQYF
TGTGCCAGTAGTATAGGGGCGTTTGGGGAGACCCAGTACTTC
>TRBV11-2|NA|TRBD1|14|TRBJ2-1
CASSFGTGNNEQFF
TGTGCCAGCAGCTTTGGGACAGGGAACAATGAGCAGTTCTTC
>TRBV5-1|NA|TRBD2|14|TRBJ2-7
CASSLGTRSYEQYF
TGCGCCAGCAGCTTGGGGACTAGATCCTACGAGCAGTACTTC
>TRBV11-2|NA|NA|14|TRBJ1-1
CASSLQGMNTEAFF
TGTGCCAGCAGCTTACAGGGGATGAACACTGAAGCTTTCTTT
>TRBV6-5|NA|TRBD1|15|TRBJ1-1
CASSTRQGPATEAFF
TGTGCCAGCAGTACCCGACAGGGACCGGCCACTGAAGCTTTCTTT
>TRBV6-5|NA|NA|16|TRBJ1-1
CASSFSLDSMNTEAFF
TGTGCCAGCAGTTTCTCGCTAGACAGCATGAACACTGAAGCTTTCTTT
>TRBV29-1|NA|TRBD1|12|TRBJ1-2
CSPEEGAYGYTF
TGCAGCCCTGAGGAGGGGGCGTATGGCTACACCTTC
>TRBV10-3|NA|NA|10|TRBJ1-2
CATGDYGYTF
TGTGCCACAGGGGACTATGGCTACACCTTC
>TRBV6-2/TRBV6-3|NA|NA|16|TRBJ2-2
CASSYSARHDTGELFF
TGTGCCAGCAGTTACTCTGCCAGGCACGACACCGGGGAGCTGTTTTTT
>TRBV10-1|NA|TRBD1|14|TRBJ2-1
CASSEGQGMNEQFF
TGCGCCAGCAGTGAAGGACAGGGGATGAATGAGCAGTTCTTC
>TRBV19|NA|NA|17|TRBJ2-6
CASSASGTSSGANVLTF
TGTGCCAGTAGTGCGTCAGGTACCAGCTCTGGGGCCAACGTCCTGACTTTC
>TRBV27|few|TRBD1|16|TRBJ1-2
CASTQWGAGGGYGYTF
TGTGCCAGCACCCAATGGGGGGCAGGGGGCGGCTATGGCTACACCTTC
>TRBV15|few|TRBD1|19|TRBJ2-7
CATSRTKGTDSRLRGSTYF
TGTGCCACCAGCAGAACAAAGGGGACAGACTCTCGTCTGAGGGGGAGCACGTACTTC
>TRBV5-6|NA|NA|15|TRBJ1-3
CASSLGRSPGNTIYF
TGTGCCAGCAGCTTGGGGCGGTCCCCTGGAAACACCATATATTTT